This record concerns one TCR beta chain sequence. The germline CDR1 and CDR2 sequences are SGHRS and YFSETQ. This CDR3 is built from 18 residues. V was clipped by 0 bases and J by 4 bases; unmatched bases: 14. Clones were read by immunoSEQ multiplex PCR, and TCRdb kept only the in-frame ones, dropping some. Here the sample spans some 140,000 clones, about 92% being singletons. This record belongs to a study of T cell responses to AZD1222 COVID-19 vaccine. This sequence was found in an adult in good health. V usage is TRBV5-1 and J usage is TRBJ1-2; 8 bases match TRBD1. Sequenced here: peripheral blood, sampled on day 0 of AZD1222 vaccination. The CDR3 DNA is TGCGCCAGCAGCTTGGGGGCCGGACAGGGAAAGGGCGGCTATGGCTACACCTTC. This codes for CASSLGAGQGKGGYGYTF.